This TCR beta chain was profiled in a study of blood T cell repertoires in COVID-19. Clones were read by immunoSEQ multiplex PCR, and TCRdb kept only the in-frame ones, dropping some. The table has fewer than 350,000 clones, roughly nine tenths seen once; the top ten hold 1.5% to 2%. CDR1 and CDR2 (germline): SGHRS, YFSETQ. This CDR3 comprises 16 residues. V dropped 2 bases and J dropped 8; count of bases not matched to a gene: 15. The genes are TRBV5-1 and TRBJ1-2, with 7 bases matching TRBD1. The sequenced material came from PBMCs or T cells enriched from blood (not recorded which). The TCR originated in a woman between 35 and 50 years old who had recovered from COVID-19. The CDR3 sequence is CASSLSPGTEMRGYTF. CDR3 DNA sequence: TGCGCCAGCAGCTTAAGTCCCGGGACAGAAATGCGCGGCTACACCTTC. Complete variable domain (other parts from reference TRBV5-1 and TRBJ1-2): KAGVTQTPRYLIKTRGQQVTLSCSPISGHRSVSWYQQTPGQGLQFLFEYFSETQRNKGNFPGRFSGRQFSNSRSEMNVSTLELGDSALYLCASSLSPGTEMRGYTFGSGTRLTVV.